This T cell receptor beta chain appears in the sequencing data of a study of cytomegalovirus exposure and HLA in healthy donors. The study's findings and limits: There were some public TCRs occurring in many donors, but most TCR sequences were rare. Investigators reported 150 to 200 TCR beta chains as tied to cytomegalovirus.

The CDR3 is 15 amino acids. Germline V gives CDR1 SNHLY, CDR2 FYNNEI. The V segment lost 8 bases and the J segment 0 bases; nucleotides outside the gene matches: 6. Clones were sequenced by immunoSEQ multiplex PCR, and TCRdb holds only the in-frame ones, with some missing. The sample includes some 120,000 clones, 85% to 95% of them seen just once. Of note for this clone: Its antigen is unidentified.

The sample taken for sequencing was PBMCs. The rearrangement links TRBV2 to TRBJ1-3, with 8 bases that match TRBD1. The sequence came from a woman under 30 in good health and CMV-seronegative. The CDR3 here is CASGGTGFSGNTIYF. In DNA form, the CDR3 reads TGTGCCAGCGGCGGGACAGGATTCTCTGGAAACACCATATATTTT.